The rows below give T cell receptor beta chains drawn from one sample of a study of cytomegalovirus exposure and HLA in healthy donors. Clones were read by immunoSEQ multiplex PCR, and TCRdb kept only the in-frame ones, dropping some. The sample yields more than 95,000 clones, roughly 81% seen once. The sequencing sample was made of PBMCs. These receptors all stem from a woman aged 25-40 years in good health and CMV-seronegative. Each CDR3 is given with its conserved first and last residue. The order of the fields is J gene, V gene, clone size, D gene, CDR3 protein, CDR3 DNA. D genes are given only for firm matches. Where a row states a size, it is once, few, many or the class of an expanded clone; other rows omit it.

TRBJ2-1,TRBV7-7,.,.,CASKPLSSYNEQFF,TGTGCTAGCAAACCATTGAGCTCCTACAATGAGCAGTTCTTC
TRBJ1-1,TRBV7-9,.,.,CAPRRLNTEAFF,TGTGCCCCGAGGAGGCTGAACACTGAAGCTTTCTTT
TRBJ1-4,TRBV11-3,.,TRBD1,CASSIAQGAKNGTNEKLFF,TGTGCCAGCAGCATCGCTCAGGGGGCTAAGAATGGTACTAATGAAAAACTGTTTTTT
TRBJ2-3,TRBV7-8,.,.,CASSLAVGPDTQYF,TGTGCCAGCAGCTTAGCGGTTGGGCCAGATACGCAGTATTTT
TRBJ2-7,TRBV7-6,.,TRBD1,CASSLSLSRGRPYEQYF,TGTGCCAGCAGCTTATCTCTCTCGAGGGGGCGACCCTACGAGCAGTACTTC
TRBJ2-1,TRBV19,.,.,CASSMHRDDNEQFF,TGTGCCAGTAGTATGCACCGCGATGACAATGAGCAGTTCTTC
TRBJ1-5,TRBV27,.,.,CASSVNQGSNQPQHF,TGTGCCAGCAGTGTAAATCAGGGTTCCAATCAGCCCCAGCATTTT
TRBJ2-7,TRBV7-9,.,.,CASSHGGGSEQYF,TGTGCCAGCAGTCATGGAGGGGGCAGCGAGCAGTACTTC
TRBJ1-1,TRBV9,.,TRBD1,CASSVGQGLGTEAFF,TGTGCCAGCAGCGTAGGACAGGGGCTAGGCACTGAAGCTTTCTTT
TRBJ2-2,TRBV6-5,.,TRBD1,CASSYSRGPGTGELFF,TGTGCCAGCAGTTACTCTAGGGGGCCGGGCACCGGGGAGCTGTTTTTT
TRBJ2-7,TRBV4-2,.,.,CASSQDSYEQYF,TGTGCCAGCAGCCAAGATAGCTACGAGCAGTACTTC
TRBJ2-7,TRBV20-1,once,.,CSAGYAYEQYF,TGCAGTGCCGGTTACGCCTACGAGCAGTACTTC
TRBJ1-1,TRBV30,.,.,CAWGGVANTEAFF,TGTGCCTGGGGGGGGGTGGCGAACACTGAAGCTTTCTTT
TRBJ2-1,TRBV9,.,.,CASSIQGGYNEQFF,TGTGCCAGCAGCATACAGGGGGGGTACAATGAGCAGTTCTTC
TRBJ1-1,TRBV10-3,.,.,CAISEQGNTEAFF,TGTGCCATCAGTGAGCAGGGGAACACTGAAGCTTTCTTT
TRBJ2-3,TRBV2,.,TRBD2,CASRRSEQRGGLTDTQYF,TGTGCCAGCAGGCGGTCGGAGCAGCGGGGGGGTCTCACAGATACGCAGTATTTT
TRBJ2-2,TRBV5-5,.,.,CASSLEGHFTGELFF,TGTGCCAGCAGCTTGGAAGGACACTTCACCGGGGAGCTGTTTTTT
TRBJ2-5,TRBV11-2,.,TRBD1,CASSPIRQGRRETQYF,TGTGCCAGCAGCCCCATCCGACAGGGTAGGCGGGAGACCCAGTACTTC
TRBJ2-1,TRBV11-2,few,TRBD2,CASSAPSGRAYVQPNEQFF,TGTGCCAGCAGCGCCCCTAGCGGGAGGGCTTATGTACAACCCAATGAGCAGTTCTTC
TRBJ2-7,TRBV5-1,few,TRBD2,CASSLSSGSYEQYF,TGCGCCAGCAGCTTGTCCAGCGGGAGCTACGAGCAGTACTTC
TRBJ2-2,TRBV5-6,.,TRBD2,CASSRGLAEYIGELFF,TGTGCCAGCAGCAGGGGACTAGCGGAGTACATCGGGGAGCTGTTTTTT
TRBJ1-1,TRBV2,once,TRBD1,CASNPQGAGNTEAFF,TGTGCCAGCAATCCACAGGGGGCGGGGAACACTGAAGCTTTCTTT
TRBJ2-3,TRBV2,few,TRBD1,CASSERQGADTQYF,TGTGCCAGCAGTGAAAGGCAGGGGGCAGATACGCAGTATTTT
TRBJ2-7,TRBV5-3,once,.,CARRYTGTLWRF,TGTGCCAGAAGGTACACAGGGACCCTCTGGAGATTC
TRBJ1-1,TRBV5-1,.,TRBD1,CASSTTGDEAFF,TGCGCCAGCAGCACAACAGGGGACGAAGCTTTCTTT
TRBJ2-6,TRBV7-9,.,.,CASSLLGANVLTF,TGTGCCAGCAGCTTACTGGGGGCCAACGTCCTGACTTTC
TRBJ1-2,TRBV11-3,.,.,CASSLENGYGYTF,TGTGCCAGCAGCTTAGAGAACGGCTATGGCTACACCTTC
TRBJ1-1,TRBV10-2,.,.,CASSGPSGPRDFQAFF,TGCGCCAGCAGTGGCCCATCCGGGCCCCGGGACTTCCAAGCTTTCTTT
TRBJ1-2,TRBV5-1,.,.,CASSLGQYYGYTF,TGCGCCAGCAGCTTGGGTCAGTACTATGGCTACACCTTC
TRBJ2-1,TRBV7-2,once,TRBD2,CASSLAVPWGTSGRYEQFF,TGTGCCAGCAGCTTAGCGGTCCCGTGGGGGACTAGCGGGAGGTATGAGCAGTTCTTC
TRBJ1-4,TRBV6-5,.,TRBD1,CASSYRRGNEKLFF,TGTGCCAGCAGTTACCGCAGGGGGAATGAAAAACTGTTTTTT
TRBJ1-2,TRBV9,.,TRBD1,CASSGTGNGYTF,TGTGCCAGCAGCGGGACAGGGAATGGCTACACCTTC
TRBJ2-3,TRBV11-1,.,TRBD2,CASSWTSGSTDTQYF,TGTGCCAGCAGCTGGACTAGCGGGAGTACAGATACGCAGTATTTT
TRBJ2-2,TRBV4-2,few,.,CASSLQGGNTGELFF,TGTGCCAGCAGCCTCCAGGGGGGGAACACCGGGGAGCTGTTTTTT
TRBJ2-3,TRBV4-1,few,TRBD2,CASSQDAAGTSGTDTQYF,TGCGCCAGCAGCCAAGACGCGGCGGGGACTAGCGGCACAGATACGCAGTATTTT
TRBJ2-4,TRBV2,.,TRBD2,CASIFPGGIQYF,TGTGCCAGCATTTTCCCGGGGGGCATTCAGTACTTC
TRBJ1-1,TRBV7-6,.,TRBD1,CASSLEGTANTEAFF,TGTGCCAGCAGCTTAGAAGGGACAGCGAACACTGAAGCTTTCTTT
TRBJ2-7,TRBV6-1,.,TRBD1,CASRTGDTYEQYF,TGTGCCAGCCGGACAGGGGATACCTACGAGCAGTACTTC